This T cell receptor beta chain originates from a study of post-analysis software for immune sequencing data. The wider study: Relapsing-remitting, secondary progressive and progressive-relapsing forms of multiple sclerosis all featured among disease courses. Study findings and constraints: Significantly lower normalized Chao1 diversity was found in patients with multiple sclerosis relative to controls. Patients used five TRBV segments, including TRBV5-6, TRBV5-1 and TRBV20-1, more often than controls. Under F measure analysis, samples from one preparation batch co-clustered strongly.

TCR beta cDNA libraries had unique molecular identifiers. T cells numbering about 0.85 to 10 million yielded approximately 500,000 cDNA molecules. TCRdb called the PCR reads again in MiXCR, with one record for every CDR3 protein. This table holds around 400,000 distinct CDR3 sequences, about 39% found once. As to this clonotype: The antigen is not known.

The CDR3 has 19 amino acids. V lost 2 bases to trimming and J lost 9 bases; unmatched junction nucleotides: 16. CDR1 and CDR2 (germline): LGHDT, YNNKEL (reference sequence). Sequenced input: blood. The rearrangement uses TRBV3-1 and TRBJ2-1, with 13 bases fitting TRBD2. The clonotype was recovered from a girl aged 2-10 years with multiple sclerosis. CDR3 amino acids: CASSQKGLSTSGRPTEQFF. The CDR3 DNA reads TGTGCCAGCAGCCAAAAGGGCCTCTCGACTAGCGGGAGGCCAACTGAGCAGTTCTTC.